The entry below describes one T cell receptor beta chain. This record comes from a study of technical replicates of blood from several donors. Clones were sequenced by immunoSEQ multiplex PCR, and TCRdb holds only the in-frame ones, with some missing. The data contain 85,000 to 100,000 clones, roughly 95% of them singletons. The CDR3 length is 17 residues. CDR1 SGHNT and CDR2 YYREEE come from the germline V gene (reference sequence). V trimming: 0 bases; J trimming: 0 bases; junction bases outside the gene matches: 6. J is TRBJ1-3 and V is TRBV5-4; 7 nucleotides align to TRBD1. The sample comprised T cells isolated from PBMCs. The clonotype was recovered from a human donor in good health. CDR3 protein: CASSLGQTGTSGNTIYF. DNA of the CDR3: TGTGCCAGCAGCTTGGGCCAGACAGGGACCTCTGGAAACACCATATATTTT. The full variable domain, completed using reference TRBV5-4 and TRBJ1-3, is ETGVTQSPTHLIKTRGQQVTLRCSSQSGHNTVSWYQQALGQGPQFIFQYYREEENGRGNFPPRFSGLQFPNYSSELNVNALELDDSALYLCASSLGQTGTSGNTIYFGEGSWLTVV.